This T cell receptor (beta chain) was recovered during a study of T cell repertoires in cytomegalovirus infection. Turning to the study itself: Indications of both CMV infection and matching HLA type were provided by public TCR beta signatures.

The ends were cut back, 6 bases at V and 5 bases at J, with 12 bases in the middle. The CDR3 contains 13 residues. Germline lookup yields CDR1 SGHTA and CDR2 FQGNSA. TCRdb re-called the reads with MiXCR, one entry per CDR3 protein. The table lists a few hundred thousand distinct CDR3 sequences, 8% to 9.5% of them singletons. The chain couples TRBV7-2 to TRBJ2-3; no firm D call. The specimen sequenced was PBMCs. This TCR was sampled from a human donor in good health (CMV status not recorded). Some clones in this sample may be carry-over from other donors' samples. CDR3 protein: CASSTIPGDTQYF. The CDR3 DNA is TGTGCCAGCAGTACTATCCCAGGAGATACGCAGTATTTT.